The rows below give T cell receptor beta chains drawn from one sample of a study of molecular identifiers for immune sequencing clone quantification. TCRdb called the PCR reads again in MiXCR, with one record for every CDR3 protein. The data hold over 600,000 distinct CDR3 sequences, with roughly 21% observed a single time. The source material was naive CD8+ T cells from blood, with Jurkat cell RNA spiked in. The receptors derive from a human donor in good health. Some libraries in this study had Jurkat cell RNA spiked in. CDR3s include the opening cysteine and the closing phenylalanine or tryptophan. A D gene is named only where the DNA matches it firmly. The size of a clone is reported for some rows only, either as once, few or many, or as a class for expanded clones.

d_gene,j_gene,abundance,v_gene,CDR3nt,CDR3aa
.,TRBJ1-2,.,TRBV30,TGTGCCTGGAGTCTAAGGGGACGTCGGTTGGACTATGGCTACACCTTC,CAWSLRGRRLDYGYTF
TRBD2,TRBJ2-7,few,TRBV7-2,TGTGCCAGCAGCTTAATTAGGGCGGGAGGGGTCGACGAGCAGTACTTC,CASSLIRAGGVDEQYF
.,TRBJ2-7,many,TRBV28,TGTGCCAGCAGTTTTGCCCCCTCCTACGAGCAGTACTTC,CASSFAPSYEQYF
.,TRBJ1-5,many,TRBV19,TGTGCCAGTAGTATTGCGGGGTATAGCAATCAGCCCCAGCATTTT,CASSIAGYSNQPQHF
.,TRBJ2-5,many,TRBV14,TGTGCCAGCAGCCAAATCCCGGGAGTAGGAGAAGAGACCCAGTACTTC,CASSQIPGVGEETQYF
.,TRBJ1-3,many,TRBV4-3,TGCGCCAGCAGCCAAAGTCCCAAGATAGCCCCGACCTCAGGGACCGTCTCTGGAAACACCATATATTTT,CASSQSPKIAPTSGTVSGNTIYF
.,TRBJ2-1,.,TRBV7-9,TGTGCCCTGAACGTGGGGAACGGTGAGCAGTTCTTC,CALNVGNGEQFF
.,TRBJ2-5,many,TRBV4-1,TGCGCCAGCAGCCACCTGGTCCAAGAGACCCAGTACTTC,CASSHLVQETQYF
.,TRBJ1-2,.,TRBV6-2/TRBV6-3,TGTGCCAGCAGTTACTCGATATCTTCTCGGGACTATGGCTACACCTTC,CASSYSISSRDYGYTF
.,TRBJ2-4,many,TRBV4-1,TGCGCCAGCAGCCAAGAAGATAATAAAAACATTCAGTACTTC,CASSQEDNKNIQYF
.,TRBJ1-5,once,TRBV6-2/TRBV6-3,TGTGCCAGCAGTTACGGCCAGGCTAATAGCAATCAGCCCCAGCATTTT,CASSYGQANSNQPQHF
TRBD1,TRBJ1-5,.,TRBV15,TGTGGCACCAGCAGAGATTCGGCAGGGGGCTTCCAGCCCCAGCATTTT,CGTSRDSAGGFQPQHF
TRBD1,TRBJ2-3,.,TRBV10-1,TGCGCCAGCAGTGATTTCGGGACAGGGGCAGATACGCAGTATTTT,CASSDFGTGADTQYF
.,TRBJ2-7,many,TRBV6-2/TRBV6-3,TGTGCCAGCACCCCCAGGACTGGCGGCGCCTACGAGCAGTACTTC,CASTPRTGGAYEQYF
.,TRBJ2-3,many,TRBV27,TGTGCCAGCAGTCTTGGTGCTCCAACGACCACAGATACGCAGTATTTT,CASSLGAPTTTDTQYF
.,TRBJ1-2,many,TRBV9,TGTGCCAGCAGCGTCGGCCAGCACTATGGCTACACCTTC,CASSVGQHYGYTF
.,TRBJ1-4,few,TRBV12-3/TRBV12-4,TGTGCCAGCAGCCTTTCGGACTCTAATGAAAAACTGTTTTTT,CASSLSDSNEKLFF
TRBD1,TRBJ2-2,.,TRBV18,TGTGCCAGCTCACCACCAACCGGGACAGTGAACACCGGGGAGCTGTTTTTT,CASSPPTGTVNTGELFF
.,TRBJ2-7,many,TRBV5-4,TGTGCCAGCAGCTTGGGGAGTCTATCGGTCTACGAGCAGTACTTC,CASSLGSLSVYEQYF
TRBD2,TRBJ2-7,many,TRBV7-9,TGTGCCAGCAGCTGGGGAACTAGCGCGAGCAACTCCTACGAGCAGTACTTC,CASSWGTSASNSYEQYF
.,TRBJ1-2,.,TRBV5-8,TGTGCCAGCAGCTTGGACGTATACTACACCTTC,CASSLDVYYTF
.,TRBJ1-5,many,TRBV12-3/TRBV12-4,TGTGCCAGCAGTTTGGAAGGAGAAAATCAGCCCCAGCATTTT,CASSLEGENQPQHF
.,TRBJ2-2,many,TRBV30,TGTGCCTGGAGTATCACCGGGGAGCTGTTTTTT,CAWSITGELFF
.,TRBJ2-1,.,TRBV29-1,TGCAGCGTTGTTCCTACCTACAATGAGCAGTTCTTC,CSVVPTYNEQFF
.,TRBJ2-1,many,TRBV7-9,TGTGCCAGCAGCCCGGGACGCTACAATGAGCAGTTCTTC,CASSPGRYNEQFF
.,TRBJ2-6,.,TRBV12-3/TRBV12-4,TGTGCCAGCAGTTTGGGGGTGTACGTATCCGGGGCCAACGTCCTGACTTTC,CASSLGVYVSGANVLTF
TRBD1,TRBJ1-1,many,TRBV5-1,TGCGCCAGCAGCATCGGGACAGGCTTCACTGAAGCTTTCTTT,CASSIGTGFTEAFF
.,TRBJ2-7,many,TRBV28,TGTGCCAGCAGTACACAGGGTTTTTACGAGCAGTACTTC,CASSTQGFYEQYF
.,TRBJ2-1,few,TRBV11-3,TGTGCCAGCAGCTTAGATAGCGGCAACCCCTACAATGAGCAGTTCTTC,CASSLDSGNPYNEQFF
.,TRBJ2-2,many,TRBV6-5,TGTGCCAGCAGTTTGGAACAGTCAAGGGGCGGGGAGCTGTTTTTT,CASSLEQSRGGELFF
.,TRBJ1-1,few,TRBV7-3,TGTGCCAGCAGCTTAGGGTCAGGGTCGGGAACTGAAGCTTTCTTT,CASSLGSGSGTEAFF
TRBD2,TRBJ2-7,.,TRBV2,TGTGCCAGCAGTGAATGCTCCGGACAAGGCCCGGGAGGATGCCCGAACTCCTACGAGCAGTACTTC,CASSECSGQGPGGCPNSYEQYF
TRBD2,TRBJ2-5,many,TRBV7-9,TGTGCCAGCAACCCTAGCGGCCAAGAGACCCAGTACTTC,CASNPSGQETQYF
TRBD2,TRBJ2-1,.,TRBV20-1,TGCAGTGCTAGGGGGCAAAAGGGACTAGCGGGAGGAAGTAGTGTCTATGAGCAGTTCTTC,CSARGQKGLAGGSSVYEQFF
TRBD1,TRBJ2-3,many,TRBV24-1,TGTGCCACCAGTGATCCGGGACAGGGCGACACAGATACGCAGTATTTT,CATSDPGQGDTDTQYF
.,TRBJ1-3,.,TRBV13,TGTGCCAGCATCGAATCTTCAGGACAACTCTCTGGAAACACCATATATTTT,CASIESSGQLSGNTIYF
TRBD1,TRBJ1-1,many,TRBV28,TGTGCCAGCAGTTTCCGGAGGGGGCGCGGGAACACTGAAGCTTTCTTT,CASSFRRGRGNTEAFF
.,TRBJ2-2,once,TRBV5-5,TGTGCCAGCAGCTTTGGACCTGGAGCCGGGGAGCTGTTTTTT,CASSFGPGAGELFF
.,TRBJ2-1,many,TRBV6-5,TGTGCCAGCAGGATTCTAGCGACACGGGCCTACAATGAGCAGTTCTTC,CASRILATRAYNEQFF
.,TRBJ2-3,many,TRBV14,TGTGCCAGCAGCCAAGATCCTTATTACACAGATACGCAGTATTTT,CASSQDPYYTDTQYF
.,TRBJ2-3,few,TRBV24-1,TGTGCCACCTCTCCCGGGGCAGGGCCAGATACGCAGTATTTT,CATSPGAGPDTQYF
.,TRBJ2-7,few,TRBV19,TGTGCCAGTAGTGAAGCGTACCCAAACTACGAGCAGTACTTC,CASSEAYPNYEQYF
TRBD2,TRBJ2-5,many,TRBV12-3/TRBV12-4,TGTGCCAGCAGCGGGTCCCCCAGGACTAGCGGGGATCAAGAGACCCAGTACTTC,CASSGSPRTSGDQETQYF
.,TRBJ1-5,many,TRBV28,TGTGCCAGCACTACCGACAGTTTCAATCAGCCCCAGCATTTT,CASTTDSFNQPQHF
.,TRBJ2-7,few,TRBV15,TGTGCCACCAGCAGAGTCGAGGACAGTCCATCTTACTTC,CATSRVEDSPSYF
.,TRBJ1-1,many,TRBV5-6,TGTGCCAGCAGCTCACCTCTAATACAGGGTTCCCCGGGAACTGAAGCTTTCTTT,CASSSPLIQGSPGTEAFF
TRBD2,TRBJ2-3,many,TRBV3-1,TGTGCCAGCAGCCAACTCGGGACTAGCGGAGAGAACACAGATACGCAGTATTTT,CASSQLGTSGENTDTQYF